A selection of T cell receptor beta chains follows, all from one sample in a study of CXCR3-negative and CXCR3-positive naive CD8 T cells. Using the 5' RACE reads, TCRdb records one entry per CDR3 protein without DNA. This table lists about 39,000 distinct CDR3 sequences. The specimen sequenced was naive CXCR3- CD8+ T cells from blood. The origin of the receptors is a human donor in good health. Some clones in this sample may be carry-over from other donors' samples. The CDR3 runs from the conserved cysteine through the conserved F or W. The order of the fields is J gene, CDR3 length, V gene, CDR3 protein.

j_call: TRBJ1-1
cdr3_length: 15
v_call: TRBV7-2
cdr3_aa: CASSPVGQGASEAFF

j_call: TRBJ2-3
cdr3_length: 13
v_call: TRBV6-6
cdr3_aa: CASSYPVTDTQYF

j_call: TRBJ2-7
cdr3_length: 12
v_call: TRBV6-2/TRBV6-3
cdr3_aa: CASMAGRYEQYF

j_call: TRBJ2-7
cdr3_length: 13
v_call: TRBV28
cdr3_aa: CASSYGQTYEQYF

j_call: TRBJ2-1
cdr3_length: 14
v_call: TRBV3-1
cdr3_aa: CASSLGTTLNEQFF

j_call: TRBJ2-1
cdr3_length: 15
v_call: TRBV7-2
cdr3_aa: CASSPIAGAYNEQFF

j_call: TRBJ1-5
cdr3_length: 14
v_call: TRBV19
cdr3_aa: CASRPDSENQPQHF

j_call: TRBJ2-2
cdr3_length: 13
v_call: TRBV19
cdr3_aa: CASSVDFVGELFF

j_call: TRBJ1-6
cdr3_length: 12
v_call: TRBV6-2/TRBV6-3
cdr3_aa: CASSYGSGYSDF

j_call: TRBJ1-2
cdr3_length: 15
v_call: TRBV29-1
cdr3_aa: CSVEEGGQSDYGYTF

j_call: TRBJ2-1
cdr3_length: 13
v_call: TRBV7-3
cdr3_aa: CASSHRGYNEQFF

j_call: TRBJ1-1
cdr3_length: 16
v_call: TRBV7-9
cdr3_aa: CASSSLSGTGGTEAFF

j_call: TRBJ2-5
cdr3_length: 15
v_call: TRBV28
cdr3_aa: CASRTQRGAKETQYF